This T cell receptor beta chain appears in the sequencing data of a study of shared clonotypes between healthy human individuals. General study points: Tissue TCR repertoires likely differ from these blood-only repertoires. In contrast to clonotypes shared by all four donors, non-shared clonotypes had lower generation probabilities.

All donors were healthy HIV-negative adults lacking recent acute infections or vaccinations. The CD4+ fraction was divided into a CD45RA+ naive subset and a CD45RA-negative memory subset. Generated by immunoSEQ multiplex PCR, the TCRdb table keeps only in-frame clones and is missing some. The sample includes about 2,500,000 clones, roughly nine tenths of them seen just once. Notes on this clone: The antigen is not known.

Germline-derived CDR1 and CDR2 are SNHLY and FYNNEI. The CDR3 consists of 15 residues. Unmatched junction bases numbered 8, after V lost 6 bases and J lost 2 bases. Sequencing was carried out using naive CD4+ T cells sorted from blood. Subset described: CD45RA+ positively selected. The V and J genes are TRBV2 and TRBJ2-7; TRBD2 matches 9 bases. This sequence was found in a man aged 18 to 30 in good health. CDR3 DNA sequence: TGTGCCAGCAGCCCCAGGGCGGGAGGGACCTACGAGCAGTACTTC. Protein sequence: CASSPRAGGTYEQYF. Combining the CDR3 with reference TRBV2 and TRBJ2-7 gives the whole variable domain EPEVTQTPSHQVTQMGQEVILRCVPISNHLYFYWYRQILGQKVEFLVSFYNNEISEKSEIFDDQFSVERPDGSNFTLKIRSTKLEDSAMYFCASSPRAGGTYEQYFGPGTRLTVT.